The entry that follows covers one TCR beta chain sequence. Its cognate antigen is unknown. The donors formed part of the 120-subject validation cohort, distinct from the approximately 630-subject first cohort. This CDR3 comprises 18 residues. V lost 2 bases to trimming and J lost 0 bases; unmatched junction nucleotides: 7. The germline V gene has CDR1 SQVTM and CDR2 ANQGSEA. Only in-frame clones appear in the TCRdb table, and some are missing; sequencing was by immunoSEQ multiplex PCR. The sample lists 73,000 or so clones, 90% to 95% seen once, with around 3.5% in the top ten. This sample is drawn from a study of cytomegalovirus exposure and HLA in healthy donors. Overall study results and limits: Most TCR sequences showed up rarely, but some public TCRs showed up in many donors.

V and J are TRBV29-1 and TRBJ2-1; 13 bases map to TRBD2. The sequence derives from a woman between 18 and 29 years old in good health and CMV-seropositive. Sample: PBMCs. In DNA form, the CDR3 reads TGCAGCGTTGAAAAGGGACTAGCGGGACTAAGCTCCTACAATGAGCAGTTCTTC. Translated, it gives CSVEKGLAGLSSYNEQFF.